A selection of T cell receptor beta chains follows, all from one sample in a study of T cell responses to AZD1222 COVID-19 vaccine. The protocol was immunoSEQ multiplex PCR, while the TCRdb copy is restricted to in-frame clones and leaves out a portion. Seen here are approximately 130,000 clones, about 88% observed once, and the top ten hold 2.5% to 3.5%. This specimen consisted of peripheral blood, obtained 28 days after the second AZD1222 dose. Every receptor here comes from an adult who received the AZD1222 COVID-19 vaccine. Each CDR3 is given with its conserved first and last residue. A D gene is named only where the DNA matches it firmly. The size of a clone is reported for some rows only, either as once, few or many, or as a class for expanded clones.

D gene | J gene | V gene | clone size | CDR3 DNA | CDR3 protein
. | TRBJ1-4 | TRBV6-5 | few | TGTGCCAGCAGCCCGACAGTAAATGAAAAACTGTTTTTT | CASSPTVNEKLFF
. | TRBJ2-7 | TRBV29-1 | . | TGCAGCGTTGAACGTCTACTAGCTGTGCTCGAGCAGTACTTC | CSVERLLAVLEQYF
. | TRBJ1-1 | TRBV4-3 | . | TGCGCCAGCAGCCAAGGTGATAGAACGAACACTGAAGCTTTCTTT | CASSQGDRTNTEAFF
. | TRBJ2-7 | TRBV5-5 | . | TGTGCCAGCAGCTTGAGATGGAAGTCCTACGAGCAGTACTTC | CASSLRWKSYEQYF
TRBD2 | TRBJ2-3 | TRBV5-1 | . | TGCGCCAGCAGCTTGTGGTCTAGCGGGGGGCCTAGCACAGATACGCAGTATTTT | CASSLWSSGGPSTDTQYF
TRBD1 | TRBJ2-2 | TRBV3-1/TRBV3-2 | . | TGTGCCAGCAGCCGCGGGACAGGGCCCACCGGGGAGCTGTTTTTT | CASSRGTGPTGELFF
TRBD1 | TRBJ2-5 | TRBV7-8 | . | TGTGCCAGCAGCACCATCCCAGGGGGTGTAGAGACCCAGTACTTC | CASSTIPGGVETQYF
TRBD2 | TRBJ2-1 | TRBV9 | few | TGTGCCAGCACCCCACGACTAGCGGGGGCCAATGAGCAGTTCTTC | CASTPRLAGANEQFF
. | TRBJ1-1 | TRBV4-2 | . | TGTGCCAGCAGCCAGACGCAAGGAGGCTCCACTGAAGCTTTCTTT | CASSQTQGGSTEAFF
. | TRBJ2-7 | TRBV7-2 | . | TGTGCCAGCAGCCCAGTAACAGGGAACGAGCAGTACTTC | CASSPVTGNEQYF
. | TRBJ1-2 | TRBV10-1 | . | TGCGCCAGCAGTGAGTCACCTTCATATGGCTACACCTTC | CASSESPSYGYTF
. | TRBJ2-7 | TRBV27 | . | TGTGCCAGCAGTTTGTCGGAAGGGCTAACCGAGCAGTACTTC | CASSLSEGLTEQYF